A selection of T cell receptor beta chains follows, all from one sample in a study of cytomegalovirus exposure and HLA in healthy donors. Sequenced by immunoSEQ multiplex PCR; TCRdb stores in-frame clones only, minus some. This repertoire shows approximately 100,000 clones, 79% found once; its top ten account for 3.5% to 4.5%. Source material: PBMCs. The receptor set was obtained from a man aged 50-59 years in good health and CMV-seropositive. Each CDR3 is given with its conserved first and last residue. D genes are given only for firm matches. Some rows mark clone size as missing; the rest say once, few, many or name a class of expanded clone.

>13|few|TRBJ1-4|TRBV30|NA
CGGGGREGEKLFF
TGTGGAGGGGGGGGGAGGGAAGGTGAAAAACTGTTTTTT
>14|once|TRBJ2-5|TRBV6-1|TRBD1
CASVPQGVLETQYF
TGTGCCAGCGTTCCACAGGGGGTATTGGAGACCCAGTACTTC
>13|NA|TRBJ2-5|TRBV30|NA
CACSSGDGETQYF
TGTGCCTGCAGTAGCGGAGATGGAGAGACCCAGTACTTC
>15|once|TRBJ2-1|TRBV6-1|TRBD2
CASSASSGRASEQFF
TGTGCCAGCAGTGCCTCTAGCGGGAGGGCCAGTGAGCAGTTCTTC
>13|NA|TRBJ1-1|TRBV5-6|NA
CASSSSSNTEAFF
TGTGCCAGCAGCTCCTCTTCGAACACTGAAGCTTTCTTT
>15|NA|TRBJ2-1|TRBV11-2|TRBD1
CASSRGQGMVNEQFF
TGTGCCAGCAGCCGCGGACAGGGGATGGTCAATGAGCAGTTCTTC
>13|NA|TRBJ1-1|TRBV30|NA
CAWSVYMNTEAFF
TGTGCCTGGAGTGTTTACATGAACACTGAAGCTTTCTTT
>17|NA|TRBJ2-2|TRBV7-3|TRBD2
CASSLLGGSANTGELFF
TGTGCCAGCAGCTTATTAGGCGGGAGCGCGAACACCGGGGAGCTGTTTTTT
>16|NA|TRBJ2-3|TRBV7-3|TRBD2
CASSLLSGGRGDTQYF
TGTGCCAGCAGCTTACTGTCGGGAGGGCGGGGAGATACGCAGTATTTT
>15|NA|TRBJ1-2|TRBV19|TRBD1
CASSNFETGLYGYTF
TGTGCCAGTAGTAATTTCGAGACAGGGCTCTATGGCTACACCTTC
>12|NA|TRBJ1-1|TRBV19|NA
CASSINLREAFF
TGTGCCAGTAGTATAAATCTCCGTGAAGCTTTCTTT
>16|NA|TRBJ2-7|TRBV19|NA
CASSMVRRRGGDEQYF
TGTGCCAGTAGTATGGTTCGGCGTAGAGGAGGCGACGAGCAGTACTTC
>16|NA|TRBJ1-3|TRBV19|NA
CASSIKPPSSGNTIYF
TGTGCCAGTAGTATAAAACCGCCGAGCTCTGGAAACACCATATATTTT
>15|NA|TRBJ2-7|TRBV9|NA
CASSVEEGPLYEQYF
TGTGCCAGCAGCGTAGAGGAGGGACCTCTCTACGAGCAGTACTTC
>17|NA|TRBJ2-5|TRBV6-1|TRBD2
CASSQGLTAGVQETQYF
TGTGCCAGCAGTCAAGGTTTAACGGCGGGAGTTCAAGAGACCCAGTACTTC
>14|NA|TRBJ1-1|TRBV18|NA
CASSPEWGGTEAFF
TGTGCCAGCTCACCAGAGTGGGGCGGCACTGAAGCTTTCTTT
>13|NA|TRBJ2-3|TRBV5-5|NA
CASSVMRADTQYF
TGTGCCAGCAGCGTAATGAGGGCAGATACGCAGTATTTT
>14|few|TRBJ2-5|TRBV5-6|NA
CASSSGPSQETQYF
TGTGCCAGCAGCTCTGGTCCCAGCCAAGAGACCCAGTACTTC
>14|NA|TRBJ2-2|TRBV28|TRBD1
CASSRTGGSGELFF
TGTGCCAGCAGTCGGACAGGGGGCAGCGGGGAGCTGTTTTTT
>14|NA|TRBJ2-5|TRBV27|TRBD2
CASRLLAGQETQYF
TGTGCCAGCAGGTTACTAGCGGGCCAAGAGACCCAGTACTTC
>15|NA|TRBJ2-1|TRBV7-7|NA
CASSPKTSSYNEQFF
TGTGCCAGCAGCCCCAAAACTAGCTCCTACAATGAGCAGTTCTTC
>16|NA|TRBJ2-2|TRBV5-1|TRBD2
CASSWVAGVEAGELFF
TGCGCCAGCAGCTGGGTAGCGGGGGTAGAGGCCGGGGAGCTGTTTTTT
>16|NA|TRBJ1-2|TRBV4-1|TRBD1
CASSQARDRGLRGYTF
TGCGCCAGCAGCCAAGCCCGGGACAGGGGGCTTCGGGGCTACACCTTC
>16|NA|TRBJ2-3|TRBV6-5|TRBD2
CASSSRAGPQGDTQYF
TGTGCCAGCAGTTCCCGAGCGGGACCCCAGGGAGATACGCAGTATTTT
>13|NA|TRBJ2-7|TRBV21-1|NA
CASSKGGLREQYF
TGTGCCAGCAGCAAAGGCGGCTTAAGGGAGCAGTACTTC
>13|NA|TRBJ2-2|TRBV27|TRBD1
CASGQGFTGELFF
TGTGCCAGCGGACAGGGATTCACCGGGGAGCTGTTTTTT
>13|NA|TRBJ1-1|TRBV7-2|NA
CASSLVGGERAFF
TGTGCCAGCAGCTTAGTTGGGGGGGAGCGGGCTTTCTTT
>15|few|TRBJ2-1|TRBV6-5|TRBD2
CASTRGPSGRDEQFF
TGTGCCAGCACCAGGGGGCCTAGCGGGAGAGATGAGCAGTTCTTC
>19|few|TRBJ2-7|TRBV15|TRBD2
CATSRDPPNLAGGPYEQYF
TGTGCCACCAGCAGAGATCCCCCCAATCTAGCGGGAGGGCCGTACGAGCAGTACTTC
>14|NA|TRBJ1-1|TRBV18|NA
CASLPGAMNTEAFF
TGTGCCAGCTTACCGGGGGCCATGAACACTGAAGCTTTCTTT
>14|NA|TRBJ2-7|TRBV5-6|TRBD1
CASSLATGGLEQYF
TGTGCCAGCAGCTTGGCCACAGGGGGCCTCGAGCAGTACTTC
>18|NA|TRBJ2-2|TRBV5-1|TRBD2
CASSLPAGGPSNTGELFF
TGCGCCAGCAGCCTCCCAGCGGGAGGGCCCTCGAACACCGGGGAGCTGTTTTTT
>18|NA|TRBJ2-1|TRBV5-4|TRBD2
CASSLGLAGIGPYNEQFF
TGTGCCAGCAGCTTGGGACTAGCGGGAATCGGCCCCTACAATGAGCAGTTCTTC
>16|NA|TRBJ2-5|TRBV2|TRBD1
CASSLGGTGGLVTQYF
TGTGCCAGCAGTCTAGGAGGGACAGGGGGCTTGGTGACCCAGTACTTC
>16|NA|TRBJ2-3|TRBV7-6|TRBD2
CASSLGAGGLADTQYF
TGTGCCAGCAGCTTAGGGGCGGGAGGGCTGGCAGATACGCAGTATTTT
>14|NA|TRBJ2-7|TRBV9|NA
CASSVGTQPYEQYF
TGTGCCAGCAGCGTAGGGACACAACCCTACGAGCAGTACTTC
>15|few|TRBJ2-7|TRBV6-1|NA
CASSGDTLSSYEQYF
TGTGCCAGCAGTGGGGACACCCTGAGCTCCTACGAGCAGTACTTC
>16|NA|TRBJ2-3|TRBV19|TRBD1
CASSIFRGQGTDTQYF
TGTGCCAGTAGTATATTTAGGGGACAGGGGACAGATACGCAGTATTTT
>13|NA|TRBJ1-2|TRBV2|TRBD1
CASSRDRVDGYTF
TGTGCCAGCAGCAGGGACAGGGTCGATGGCTACACCTTC
>14|NA|TRBJ2-7|TRBV7-3|NA
CASSQNGRASEQYF
TGTGCCAGCAGCCAAAATGGCAGGGCTAGCGAGCAGTACTTC
>16|once|TRBJ1-5|TRBV5-1|TRBD1
CASSQDGTGNNQPQHF
TGCGCCAGCAGCCAGGACGGGACAGGGAACAATCAGCCCCAGCATTTT
>13|NA|TRBJ2-2|TRBV7-6|NA
CASSNSGAGELFF
TGTGCCAGCAGCAATTCGGGAGCCGGGGAGCTGTTTTTT
>13|NA|TRBJ2-7|TRBV7-2|TRBD2
CASSPRTSYEQYF
TGTGCCAGCAGCCCGAGGACTAGTTACGAGCAGTACTTC
>12|once|TRBJ2-1|TRBV7-2|NA
CASSLMRNEQFF
TGTGCCAGCAGCTTAATGCGGAATGAGCAGTTCTTC
>18|few|TRBJ1-4|TRBV5-4|NA
CASSFRREGPQTNEKLFF
TGTGCCAGCAGCTTTCGTCGGGAGGGGCCCCAAACTAATGAAAAACTGTTTTTT
>13|NA|TRBJ1-2|TRBV7-9|NA
CASSPPSFYGYTF
TGTGCCAGCAGCCCTCCTTCTTTCTATGGCTACACCTTC
>20|NA|TRBJ2-1|TRBV21-1|NA
CASILSGQPGGGHCHNEQFF
TGTGCCAGCATCCTATCGGGACAACCAGGGGGTGGACACTGCCACAATGAGCAGTTCTTC
>15|few|TRBJ1-2|TRBV14|NA
CASSALIDSNYGYTF
TGTGCCAGCAGCGCCCTAATCGACAGTAACTATGGCTACACCTTC
>15|NA|TRBJ2-7|TRBV28|NA
CASSFGRLASYEQYF
TGTGCCAGCAGTTTCGGTCGGCTAGCGAGCTACGAGCAGTACTTC
>14|NA|TRBJ2-1|TRBV27|NA
CASSLSGRGSEQFF
TGTGCCAGCAGTTTATCGGGCAGGGGCAGTGAGCAGTTCTTC
>15|NA|TRBJ1-1|TRBV6-1|NA
CASSVGPGVNTEAFF
TGTGCCAGCAGTGTAGGGCCAGGGGTGAACACTGAAGCTTTCTTT
>11|NA|TRBJ2-7|TRBV5-8|NA
CASSLAYEQYF
TGTGCCAGCAGCTTAGCATACGAGCAGTACTTC
>15|NA|TRBJ2-1|TRBV5-4|TRBD2
CASSMGLADYNEQFF
TGTGCCAGCAGCATGGGACTAGCGGACTACAATGAGCAGTTCTTC